The 25 T cell receptor beta chains listed next were all sequenced from one sample in a study of shared clonotypes between healthy human individuals (dated by TCRdb to 2020 to 2022). CD8 naive samples were obtained by positive selection for CCR7 among CD45RO-negative cells, yielding a CD45RA+CCR7+ population from which TemRA cells were excluded. The library was generated by the immunoSEQ multiplex PCR assay. TCRdb obtained this table from immuneACCESS and retained in-frame rearrangements with V and J assigned. These tables miss some clones; where compared with another copy, unresolved V genes account for less than half of the shortfall, and the remainder is unexplained. This sample comprises 450,000 to 700,000 clones, about 95% of them detected only once. In total, the top ten clones hold 0.085% to 0.11% of the sample. Sequencing input: naive CD8+ T cells sorted from blood. This sample's cell subset or site label indicates: CD45RA+CCR7+. These receptors were collected from a woman aged 30 to 39 in good health.

The genes are TRBV9 and TRBJ2-4; D possibly corresponds to TRBD2 (6 bases). Germline V CDR1 and CDR2: SGDLS, YYNGEE. This CDR3 has 13 amino acids. Trimming cost V 3 bases and J 5 bases, with 9 bases left between them. The CDR3 DNA sequence: TGTGCCAGCAGCGGGAGACTAGAAAACATTCAGTACTTC. Its protein is CASSGRLENIQYF.

V usage is TRBV7-3 and J usage is TRBJ2-2; unclear D gene. Germline V lookup: CDR1 SGHTA, CDR2 FQGTGA. The CDR3 has 13 amino acids. Deletions cut 2 bases from V and 4 bases from J, with 5 bases between. CDR3 bases: TGTGCCAGCAGCTTAGCCGGCACCGGGGAGCTGTTTTTT. Translation: CASSLAGTGELFF.

This clone has only one observation. V and J are TRBV7-7 and TRBJ2-2; D uncertain. CDR3 length equals 14 residues. Germline V gene data show CDR1 as SSHAT and CDR2 as FNYEAQ (reference sequence). With 5 bases removed from V and 7 bases from J, the gap between germline ends came to 14 bases. CDR3 protein: CASSQKDRDGELFF. The CDR3 nucleotides read TGTGCCAGCAGCCAAAAGGACCGAGACGGGGAGCTGTTTTTT.

The V call is TRBV5-6, the J call TRBJ1-2, with TRBD1 as a possible D gene (5 bases). The CDR3 totals 14 residues. Germline CDR1 is SGHDT and CDR2 is YYEEEE. The V and J ends lost 4 bases and 4 bases respectively, with 14 bases between them. The CDR3 coding sequence is TGTGCCAGCAGCCCGGCCTCAGGGACCTATGGCTACACCTTC. Translating it yields CASSPASGTYGYTF.

The chain combines TRBV28 with TRBJ1-6; D might be TRBD1 (6 bases). Trimming stripped 5 bases from V and 6 bases from J, with 14 bases between. The CDR3 contains 15 residues. The germline V gene encodes CDR1 MDHEN and CDR2 SYDVKM. The CDR3 nucleotides are TGTGCCAGCAGTGCCCTCCTGGGGGCTAATTCACCCCTCCACTTT. This encodes CASSALLGANSPLHF.

In this sample, this clone turned up once. The rearrangement links TRBV28 to TRBJ2-1; weak D call: TRBD1 (6 bases). Germline values: CDR1 MDHEN, CDR2 SYDVKM. Trimming cost V 6 bases and J 7 bases, with 19 bases left between them. The CDR3 loop spans 15 amino acids. In nucleotides, the CDR3 is TGTGCCAGCAGCCCTAGGGGGAAAAGAGGGAATGAGCAGTTCTTC. Its protein is CASSPRGKRGNEQFF.

The V and J genes are TRBV27 and TRBJ2-5; weak D call: TRBD1 (6 bases). The tail of the sequence fits TRBJ2-7 better, so the J call may be wrong. The CDR3 covers 14 residues. CDR1 MNHEY and CDR2 SMNVEV come from the germline V gene (reference sequence). The CDR3 loop reads CASSAGLGGYEQYF. CDR3 in DNA: TGTGCCAGCAGCGCTGGGCTAGGGGGCTACGAGCAGTACTTC.

This clone was seen just once. V and J are TRBV10-3 and TRBJ1-2, with D perhaps matching TRBD1 (5 bases). Trimming stripped 0 bases from V and 7 bases from J, with 12 bases between. CDR1 is ENHRY, CDR2 SYGVKD, per germline. This CDR3 region has 14 residues. DNA for the CDR3: TGTGCCATCAGTGAGTCGTTCGGTGGGGGTGGCTACACCTTC. It is translated as CAISESFGGGGYTF.

The V call is TRBV5-1, the J call TRBJ2-7; possibly TRBD1 for D (6 bases). Germline V gives CDR1 SGHRS, CDR2 YFSETQ. V was clipped by 5 bases and J by 7 bases, with 10 bases between them. The CDR3 is made up of 11 amino acids. The CDR3 bases are TGCGCCAGCAGTTCAGGGGTTGAGCAGTACTTC. Residues: CASSSGVEQYF.

The chain combines TRBV11-1 with TRBJ2-7; 9 bases map to TRBD1. Germline V gene lookup returns CDR1 SGHAT and CDR2 FQDESV (reference sequence). With 3 bases clipped from V and 0 bases from J, the junction kept 6 bases outside the gene matches. This CDR3 contains 16 residues. The CDR3 protein is CASSFGTGMNSYEQYF. DNA for the CDR3: TGTGCCAGCAGCTTTGGGACAGGGATGAACTCCTACGAGCAGTACTTC.

With respect to this clone: The sample contains more than one DNA sequence encoding this CDR3. This chain connects TRBV27 to TRBJ2-1; no firm D call. Trimming shortened V by 2 bases and J by 4 bases, and 6 bases separated the two germline ends. Germline CDR1 is MNHEY and CDR2 is SMNVEV (reference sequence). The length of the CDR3 is 13 residues. The CDR3 region has the DNA TGTGCCAGCAGTTTAGGCGGATACAATGAGCAGTTCTTC. This codes for CASSLGGYNEQFF.

The chain has TRBV28 and TRBJ2-2; no clear D gene. CDR1 is MDHEN and CDR2 is SYDVKM in the germline V gene. The CDR3 totals 13 residues. With 2 bases removed from V and 7 bases from J, the gap between germline ends came to 8 bases. CDR3 in DNA: TGTGCCAGCAGTTTAGTACCAGGCGGGGAGCTGTTTTTT. Translated: CASSLVPGGELFF.

This chain uses TRBV10-3 with TRBJ2-3, with D possibly TRBD2 on 7 matching bases. The CDR3 length is 16 residues. Trimming stripped 7 bases from V and 4 bases from J, with 21 bases between. Germline loops: CDR1 ENHRY, CDR2 SYGVKD. CDR3 in DNA: TGTGCCATCAAGGCCGTGGGGGGGGCAGAGGCAGATACGCAGTATTTT. Translating it yields CAIKAVGGAEADTQYF.

The chain joins TRBV10-3 to TRBJ2-1; 13 bases are a match to TRBD2. The CDR3 sequence is 16 residues long. J was trimmed by 10 bases and V by 2 bases; bases with no gene match: 8. The germline CDR1 and CDR2 sequences are ENHRY and SYGVKD. As DNA, the CDR3 is TGTGCCATCAGTGAGATCGGGACTAGCGGGAACCCGGAGCAGTTCTTC. Translated: CAISEIGTSGNPEQFF.

Here the CDR3 DNA reads TGTGCCAGCAGCTTGCCGCCAGGGAAAGCTAACTATGGCTACACCTTC. It yields the protein CASSLPPGKANYGYTF. V usage is TRBV5-6 and J usage is TRBJ1-2, with D possibly being TRBD1 (5 bases). V shed 1 base and J shed 0 bases, with 13 bases lying between them. This CDR3 spans 16 amino acids. Germline V gives CDR1 SGHDT, CDR2 YYEEEE.

This clone has only one observation. This chain joins TRBV27 and TRBJ2-7; D tentatively reads TRBD1 or TRBD2 (7 bases each). V lost 5 bases to trimming and J lost 5 bases, with 22 bases between them. CDR3 length: 16 amino acids. Germline loops: CDR1 MNHEY, CDR2 SMNVEV (reference sequence). Written as DNA, the CDR3 is TGTGCCAGCAGTCCATCCCAGGGGGAGGGAGTCCACGAGCAGTACTTC. Translating it yields CASSPSQGEGVHEQYF.

V and J are TRBV4-2 and TRBJ2-7, with D tentatively TRBD1 (6 bases). V gave up 4 bases and J gave up 0 bases, with 13 bases separating them. This CDR3 has 15 residues. CDR1 LGHNA and CDR2 YNFKEQ come from the germline V gene. The CDR3 coding sequence is TGTGCCAGCAGCCGCGGACAGTCTAGCTCCTACGAGCAGTACTTC. The encoded protein is CASSRGQSSSYEQYF.

The chain links TRBV5-8 to TRBJ2-7; TRBD1 agrees at 7 bases. The CDR3 covers 13 residues. In germline, CDR1 is SGHTS, CDR2 YDEGEE. The ends lost 2 bases at V and 3 bases at J; junction bases unmatched: 2. CDR3 sequence reads: CASSFDRDYEQYF. The CDR3 DNA sequence: TGTGCCAGCAGCTTCGACAGGGACTACGAGCAGTACTTC.

The chain combines TRBV19 with TRBJ2-2; D is unclear. The V gene lost 0 bases and the J gene lost 4 bases, with 18 bases spanning the gap. This CDR3 region has 18 residues. Germline CDR1 LNHDA, CDR2 SQIVND (reference sequence). The CDR3 sequence: CASSIEAVPILRTGELFF. CDR3 coding DNA: TGTGCCAGTAGTATAGAAGCAGTACCCATACTCCGCACCGGGGAGCTGTTTTTT.

The V gene is TRBV4-2, the J gene TRBJ2-4; no definite D call. Trimming took off 4 bases at V and 1 base at J, with 8 bases between the two ends. CDR1 LGHNA and CDR2 YNFKEQ come from the germline V gene. The CDR3 runs 14 residues. The CDR3 DNA follows: TGTGCCAGCAGCCCCGGGCTGGCCAAAAACATTCAGTACTTC. It encodes CASSPGLAKNIQYF.

The chain uses TRBV5-4 and TRBJ2-7, with D perhaps TRBD2 (6 bases). V was clipped by 4 bases and J by 3 bases, with 14 bases between them. Germline V gene data show CDR1 as SGHNT and CDR2 as YYREEE (reference sequence). This CDR3 is 14 amino acids long. The CDR3, as DNA: TGTGCCAGCAGCGGGAGGTCAGGAGGCTACGAGCAGTACTTC. It specifies CASSGRSGGYEQYF.

CDR3 amino acids: CASSLGATDTQYF. CDR3 sequence (DNA): TGTGCCAGCAGCTTGGGGGCTACAGATACGCAGTATTTT. The chain couples TRBV5-6 to TRBJ2-3; D unresolved. V was shortened by 0 bases and J by 3 bases, with 5 bases between the two germline ends. Germline CDR1 and CDR2: SGHDT and YYEEEE. The length of the CDR3 is 13 residues.

This chain joins TRBV27 and TRBJ2-5, with D perhaps assigned TRBD1 or TRBD2 (5 bases each). The germline V gene encodes CDR1 MNHEY and CDR2 SMNVEV (reference sequence). CDR3 size: 12 residues. V shed 6 bases and J shed 13 bases, with 18 bases lying between them. This chain's CDR3 is CASRPLGGAWYF. DNA for the CDR3: TGTGCCAGCAGACCACTTGGGGGAGCCTGGTACTTC.

V and J are TRBV27 and TRBJ2-5; weak D call: TRBD2 (5 bases). The DNA end is a closer match to TRBJ2-7, so the J assignment may be wrong. CDR3 length equals 13 residues. Per the germline V gene, CDR1 is MNHEY and CDR2 is SMNVEV (reference sequence). This CDR3 is CATRWGEHYEQYF. The CDR3 DNA is TGTGCCACCAGGTGGGGAGAACACTACGAGCAGTACTTC.

About this clone: Other DNA sequences of this sample code for an identical CDR3. V usage is TRBV28 and J usage is TRBJ1-5; D not resolved. V dropped 6 bases and J dropped 0 bases, with 9 bases sitting between them. Germline CDR1 reads MDHEN; CDR2 reads SYDVKM. CDR3 length equals 14 residues. The CDR3, as DNA: TGTGCCAGCAGAAGCATAGATAGCAATCAGCCCCAGCATTTT. Encoded protein: CASRSIDSNQPQHF.